These 7 T cell receptor beta chains were all obtained from the same sample, sequenced in a study of cytomegalovirus exposure and HLA in healthy donors. PCR primers comprised 60 Vbeta and 13 Jbeta primers. TCRdb keeps only in-frame clones here, not all; method: immunoSEQ multiplex PCR. The sample consists of some 140,000 clones, 70% to 85% of them appearing once. Sequencing used PBMCs. The receptors derive from a woman aged 50 to 60 in good health and CMV-seropositive.

DNA for the CDR3: TGCGCCAGCAGCCTCAGCGCAACTAATGAAAAACTGTTTTTT. Residues: CASSLSATNEKLFF. The gene calls are TRBV4-3 and TRBJ1-4, with D unresolved. Trimming cost V 4 bases and J 0 bases, with 6 bases left between them. Per the germline V gene, CDR1 is LGHNA and CDR2 is YSLEER. This CDR3 contains 14 residues.

V gene TRBV11-3 combines with J gene TRBJ2-1; D unclear. Trimming removed 0 bases at V and 5 bases at J, with 5 bases between. Looked up from germline, CDR1 is SGHNT and CDR2 is YENEEA. This CDR3 spans 13 amino acids. CDR3: CASSLDIHNEQFF. The CDR3 DNA reads as TGTGCCAGCAGCTTAGACATCCACAATGAGCAGTTCTTC.

This chain uses TRBV28 with TRBJ1-1; 8 positions match TRBD1. The CDR3 has 16 residues. Trimming at V came to 3 bases and at J to 1 base, leaving 7 bases not matched to a gene. The germline V gene encodes CDR1 MDHEN and CDR2 SYDVKM. DNA for the CDR3: TGTGCCAGCAGTTTCAGGGGGCAGTTATCGAACACTGAAGCTTTCTTT. Translating it yields CASSFRGQLSNTEAFF.

This clone was seen a few times. The V and J genes are TRBV15 and TRBJ2-1, with a tentative D call TRBD2 (6 bases). The CDR3 contains 17 residues. The V gene's germline CDR1 is LNHNV and CDR2 YYDKDF (reference sequence). V dropped 2 bases and J dropped 2 bases, with 16 bases sitting between them. The CDR3 nucleotides are TGTGCCACCAGCAGATATGGGGGGAATAGCCCCTACAATGAGCAGTTCTTC. Its translation: CATSRYGGNSPYNEQFF.

The chain employs TRBV7-2 and TRBJ2-4; possible D gene TRBD2, 6 bases. Germline lookup yields CDR1 SGHTA and CDR2 FQGNSA. V shed 4 bases and J shed 0 bases, with 13 bases lying between them. The CDR3 runs 16 residues. The CDR3 is CASSSPGDQAKNIQYF. In DNA form, the CDR3 reads TGTGCCAGCAGCTCACCGGGGGACCAAGCCAAAAACATTCAGTACTTC.

As to this clone: At one end, the junction sequence differs from germline, possibly due to a read error. The chain carries TRBV7-7 and TRBJ2-7; 7 nucleotides line up with TRBD1. CDR1 is SSHAT and CDR2 is FNYEAQ in the germline V gene (reference sequence). This CDR3 comprises 15 residues. The CDR3 protein is CASSLGTVDPYEQYF. As DNA, the CDR3 is TGTGCTAGCAGCTTGGGGACAGTCGACCCCTACGAGCAGTACTTC.

The J gene is TRBJ2-2, the V gene TRBV2; D is uncertain. Germline CDR1 is SNHLY and CDR2 is FYNNEI. The CDR3 sequence is 14 residues long. Trimming took off 5 bases at V and 4 bases at J, with 11 bases between the two ends. This chain's CDR3 is CASSPPGLTGELFF. Here the CDR3 DNA reads TGTGCCAGCAGTCCCCCTGGGCTCACCGGGGAGCTGTTTTTT.